The entry below gives a single T cell receptor (beta chain) sequence along with its context. The CDR3 sequence is 15 residues long. Per the germline V gene, CDR1 is LGHDT and CDR2 is YNNKEL (reference sequence). J lost 3 bases, V lost 4 bases, and 4 bases had no gene match. TCR beta chains were sequenced at survey level with immunoSEQ. Measured with immunoSEQ multiplex PCR; TCRdb has only the in-frame clones, and not every one. The repertoire consists of around 49,000 clones, with approximately 95% occurring once and the leading ten covering roughly a tenth. V and J are TRBV3-1 (or the pseudogene TRBV3-2) and TRBJ2-7; 12 nucleotides agree with TRBD2. Sequences were obtained from PBMCs. The TCR sequence derives from a man between 35 and 55 years old with rheumatoid arthritis. The CDR3 is CASSLGLAGIYEQYF. The CDR3 DNA follows: TGTGCCAGCAGCCTCGGACTAGCGGGAATCTACGAGCAGTACTTC.